This entry features one T cell receptor beta chain sequence. This sample is part of a study of T cells in narcolepsy. With 0 bases removed from V and 3 bases from J, the gap between germline ends came to 2 bases. Germline values: CDR1 ENHRY, CDR2 SYGVKD. The CDR3 runs 12 residues. Clones were sequenced by immunoSEQ multiplex PCR, and TCRdb holds only the in-frame ones, with some missing. The repertoire holds about 27,000 clones, with approximately 78% as singletons. Source material: CD45RA- memory CD4+ T cells from PBMCs. This clonotype was obtained from a human donor with narcolepsy. The chain is built from TRBV10-3 and TRBJ2-5; the D is unclear. As DNA, the CDR3 is TGTGCCATCAGTGAGTCGGAAGAGACCCAGTACTTC. Its translation is CAISESEETQYF.